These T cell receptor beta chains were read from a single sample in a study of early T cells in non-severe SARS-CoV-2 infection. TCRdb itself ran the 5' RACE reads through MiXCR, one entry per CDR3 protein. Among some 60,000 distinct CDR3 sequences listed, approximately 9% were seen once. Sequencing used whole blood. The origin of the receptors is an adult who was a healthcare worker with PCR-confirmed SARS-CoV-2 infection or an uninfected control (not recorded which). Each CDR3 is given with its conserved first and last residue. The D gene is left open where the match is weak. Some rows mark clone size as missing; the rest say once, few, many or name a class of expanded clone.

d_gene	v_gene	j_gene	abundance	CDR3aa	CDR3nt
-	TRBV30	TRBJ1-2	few	CAWSPDGYYGYTF	TGTGCCTGGAGTCCCGACGGTTACTATGGCTACACCTTC
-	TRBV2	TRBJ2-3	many	CASRERDRTDTQFF	TGTGCCAGCAGAGAAAGGGACCGCACAGATACGCAGTTTTTT
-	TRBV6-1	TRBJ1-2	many	CASIRDASNYGYTF	TGTGCCAGCATCAGGGATGCATCTAACTATGGCTACACCTTC
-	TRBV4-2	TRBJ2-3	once	CASSRETSGTIGDTQYF	TGTGCCAGCAGCCGGGAGACTTCCGGGACAATAGGCGATACGCAGTATTTT
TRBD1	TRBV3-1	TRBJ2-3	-	CASSQTGDTQYF	TGTGCCAGCAGCCAGACAGGGGATACGCAGTATTTT
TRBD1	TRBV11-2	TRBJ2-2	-	CASSTRDRITGELFF	TGTGCCAGCAGCACCCGGGACAGAATCACCGGGGAGCTGTTTTTT
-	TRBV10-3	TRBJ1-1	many	CAISESGGSPPGEAFF	TGTGCCATCAGTGAGTCAGGAGGGTCACCCCCAGGTGAAGCTTTCTTT
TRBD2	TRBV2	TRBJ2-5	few	CASRSSGGAGVKTQYF	TGTGCCAGCAGGTCTAGCGGGGGGGCCGGTGTCAAGACCCAGTACTTC
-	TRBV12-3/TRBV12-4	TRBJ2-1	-	CASSLSVQVGQFF	TGTGCCAGCAGTTTAAGTGTTCAGGTCGGGCAGTTCTTC
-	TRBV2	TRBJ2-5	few	CASRGTWGTQYF	TGTGCCAGCAGGGGGACCTGGGGGACCCAGTACTTC
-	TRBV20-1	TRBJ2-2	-	CSARDWRTESGELFF	TGCAGTGCTAGAGACTGGAGGACGGAGTCCGGGGAGCTGTTTTTT
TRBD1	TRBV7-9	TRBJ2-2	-	CASSPRGTGTGELFF	TGTGCCAGCAGCCCGAGGGGGACAGGGACCGGGGAGCTGTTTTTT
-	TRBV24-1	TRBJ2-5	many	CATSDTRGAPFTQYF	TGTGCCACCAGTGATACCCGGGGGGCCCCATTTACCCAGTACTTC
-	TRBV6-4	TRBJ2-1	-	CASRQTGVNNEQFF	TGTGCCAGCAGGCAGACCGGGGTAAACAATGAGCAGTTCTTC
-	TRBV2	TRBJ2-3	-	CASSRDTYTDTQYF	TGTGCCAGCAGCCGGGACACCTACACAGATACGCAGTATTTT
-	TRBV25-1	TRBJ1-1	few	CASSELGGNTEAFF	TGTGCCAGCAGTGAATTAGGAGGGAACACTGAAGCTTTCTTT
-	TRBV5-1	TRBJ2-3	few	CASSLALYSRGGTDTQYF	TGCGCCAGCAGCTTGGCCCTCTACTCTCGGGGAGGCACAGATACGCAGTATTTT
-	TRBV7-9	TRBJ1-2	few	CASSSLVISNYGYTF	TGTGCCAGCAGCTCGCTGGTCATATCTAACTATGGCTACACCTTC
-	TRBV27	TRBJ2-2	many	CASSHPTGELFF	TGTGCCAGCAGTCACCCAACCGGGGAGCTGTTTTTT
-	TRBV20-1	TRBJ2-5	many	CSARGGEETQYF	TGCAGTGCTAGAGGGGGGGAAGAGACCCAGTACTTC
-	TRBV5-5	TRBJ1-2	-	CASSFEVGDYGYTF	TGTGCCAGCAGCTTTGAAGTAGGAGACTATGGCTACACCTTC
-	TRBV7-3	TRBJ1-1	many	CASSPGLHGGTEAFF	TGTGCCAGCAGCCCCGGGCTTCACGGGGGCACTGAAGCTTTCTTT
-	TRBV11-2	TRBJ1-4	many	CASSLDGARPINEKLFF	TGTGCCAGCAGCTTAGACGGCGCCAGACCTATTAATGAAAAACTGTTTTTT
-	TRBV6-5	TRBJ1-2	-	CASSEDSYYGYTF	TGTGCCAGCAGTGAGGACAGCTACTATGGCTACACCTTC
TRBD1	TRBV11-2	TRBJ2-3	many	CASSLTIQGVRSTDTQYF	TGTGCCAGCAGCTTAACTATCCAGGGGGTAAGGAGCACAGATACGCAGTATTTT
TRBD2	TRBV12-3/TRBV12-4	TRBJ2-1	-	CATRLAEDVEQFF	TGTGCCACCCGACTAGCTGAGGACGTTGAGCAGTTCTTC
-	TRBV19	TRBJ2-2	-	CASSLRRTGGSTGELFF	TGTGCCAGTAGTCTACGACGGACAGGAGGGTCCACCGGGGAGCTGTTTTTT
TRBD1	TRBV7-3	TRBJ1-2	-	CASSSGTGAGHTF	TGTGCCAGCAGCTCCGGGACAGGGGCTGGCCACACCTTC
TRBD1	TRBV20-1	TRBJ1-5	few	CSAQLGTVSNQPQHF	TGCAGTGCTCAACTCGGGACAGTCAGTAATCAGCCCCAGCATTTT
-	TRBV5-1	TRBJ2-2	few	CASSLDGENTGELFF	TGCGCCAGCAGCTTGGACGGGGAGAACACCGGGGAGCTGTTTTTT
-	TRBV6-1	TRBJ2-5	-	CASSPDRETQYF	TGTGCCAGCAGTCCCGACCGAGAGACCCAGTACTTC
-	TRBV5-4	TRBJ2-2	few	CASSDRDGSNTGELFF	TGTGCCAGCAGCGACCGGGACGGGTCGAACACCGGGGAGCTGTTTTTT
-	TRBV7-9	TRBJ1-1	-	CASSLVGGFEAFF	TGTGCCAGCAGCTTAGTTGGGGGATTTGAAGCTTTCTTT
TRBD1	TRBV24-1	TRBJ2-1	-	CATSDPGQSYNEQFF	TGTGCCACCAGTGACCCGGGACAGAGCTACAATGAGCAGTTCTTC
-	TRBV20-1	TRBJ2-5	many	CSASRRFGGETQYF	TGCAGTGCTAGTCGACGTTTCGGTGGAGAGACCCAGTACTTC
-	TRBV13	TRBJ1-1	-	CASSSSQIMNTEAFF	TGTGCCAGCAGCTCTAGCCAGATAATGAACACTGAAGCTTTCTTT
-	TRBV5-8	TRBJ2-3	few	CASSLEGGVTDTQYF	TGTGCCAGCAGCTTAGAGGGAGGAGTTACAGATACGCAGTATTTT
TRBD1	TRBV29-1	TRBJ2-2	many	CSAEDRVSTGELFF	TGCAGCGCAGAGGACAGGGTCAGCACCGGGGAGCTGTTTTTT
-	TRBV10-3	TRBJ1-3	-	CAISGTGSGNTIYF	TGTGCCATCAGCGGGACGGGGTCTGGAAACACCATATATTTT
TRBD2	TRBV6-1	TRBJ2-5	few	CASTFSGGPRETQYF	TGTGCCAGCACCTTTAGCGGGGGGCCACGAGAGACCCAGTACTTC
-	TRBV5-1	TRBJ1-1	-	CASSPHGRAVADTEAFF	TGCGCCAGCAGCCCCCACGGGAGGGCTGTCGCGGACACTGAAGCTTTCTTT
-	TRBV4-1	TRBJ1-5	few	CASSQDHSRIQPQHF	TGCGCCAGCAGCCAAGATCACAGTCGGATTCAGCCCCAGCATTTT
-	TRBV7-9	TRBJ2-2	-	CASSFGHTTGELFF	TGTGCCAGCAGCTTTGGACACACCACCGGGGAGCTGTTTTTT
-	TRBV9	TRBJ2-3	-	CASSAHIVTDTQYF	TGTGCCAGCAGCGCCCACATAGTTACAGATACGCAGTATTTT
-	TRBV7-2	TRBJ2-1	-	CASSFDGGNEQFF	TGTGCCAGCAGCTTCGACGGGGGCAATGAGCAGTTCTTC
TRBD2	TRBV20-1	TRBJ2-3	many	CSAATSADTQYF	TGCAGTGCTGCTACTAGCGCAGATACGCAGTATTTT
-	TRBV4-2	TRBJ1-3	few	CASSQAARASSGNTIYF	TGTGCCAGCAGCCAAGCGGCCAGGGCTTCCTCTGGAAACACCATATATTTT
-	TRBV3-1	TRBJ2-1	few	CASSQSGTSQYNEQFF	TGTGCCAGCAGCCAATCTGGGACGAGTCAATACAATGAGCAGTTCTTC
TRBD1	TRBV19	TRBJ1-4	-	CASSTQGVGEKLFF	TGTGCCAGTAGTACACAGGGGGTCGGAGAAAAACTGTTTTTT
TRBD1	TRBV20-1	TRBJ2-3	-	CSAHLRDRVADTQYF	TGCAGTGCCCACCTCCGGGACAGGGTAGCAGATACGCAGTATTTT
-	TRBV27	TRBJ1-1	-	CASSLQGPTEAFF	TGTGCCAGCAGTTTACAGGGGCCCACTGAAGCTTTCTTT
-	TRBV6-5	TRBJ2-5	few	CASSYGGTQYF	TGTGCCAGCAGTTATGGGGGGACCCAGTACTTC
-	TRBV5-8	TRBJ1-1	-	CASSLGGGTNTEAFF	TGTGCCAGCAGCTTGGGGGGAGGGACGAACACTGAAGCTTTCTTT
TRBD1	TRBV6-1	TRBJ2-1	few	CASAGQGGIKNEQFF	TGTGCCAGCGCCGGACAGGGAGGAATTAAGAATGAGCAGTTCTTC
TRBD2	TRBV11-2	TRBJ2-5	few	CASSLGTSGGEETQYF	TGTGCCAGCAGCTTAGGAACTAGCGGGGGCGAGGAGACCCAGTACTTC